This T cell receptor (beta chain) was identified in a study of blood T cell repertoires in COVID-19. About the research overall: Collection of acute and convalescent COVID-19 samples took place in the United States, Italy and Spain. T cells, B-cell-depleted T cells, or PBMCs supplied cDNA or gDNA.

CDR1 and CDR2 (germline): LNHDA, SQIVND (reference sequence). The V segment lost 5 bases and the J segment 1 base; nucleotides outside the gene matches: 5. The length of the CDR3 is 16 residues. In the original processing: The assay estimated nucleated cells by amplifying reference gene primers. Assay: immunoSEQ multiplex PCR; the TCRdb copy retains only in-frame clones and omits some. Clonal size and the V and J genes are those of that table, whereas D and trimming came from the DNA. The repertoire consists of 140,000 or so clones, with about nine tenths occurring once and the leading ten covering around 1.6%.

The TCR sequence derives from a human donor in a cohort sampled during active COVID-19. The specimen was peripheral blood. This chain joins TRBV19 and TRBJ2-2; TRBD1 agrees at 9 bases. The CDR3 DNA is TGTGCCAGTAGTCTGGGACAGGGAGGGAACACCGGGGAGCTGTTTTTT. This gives the protein CASSLGQGGNTGELFF.